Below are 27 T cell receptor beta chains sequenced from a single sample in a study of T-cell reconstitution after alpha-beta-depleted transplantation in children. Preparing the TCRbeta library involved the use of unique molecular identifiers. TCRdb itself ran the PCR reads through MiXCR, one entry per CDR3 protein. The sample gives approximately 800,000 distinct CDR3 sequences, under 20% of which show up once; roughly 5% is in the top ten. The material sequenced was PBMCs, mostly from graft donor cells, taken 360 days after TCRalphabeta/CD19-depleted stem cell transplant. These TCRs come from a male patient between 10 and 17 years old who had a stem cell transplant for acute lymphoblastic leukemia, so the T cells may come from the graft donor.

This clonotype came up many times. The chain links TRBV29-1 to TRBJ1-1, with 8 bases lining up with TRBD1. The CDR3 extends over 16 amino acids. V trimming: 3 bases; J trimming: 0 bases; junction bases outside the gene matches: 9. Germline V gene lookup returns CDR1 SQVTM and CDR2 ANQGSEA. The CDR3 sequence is CSVDGTQGAVNTEAFF. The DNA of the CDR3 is TGCAGCGTTGATGGTACCCAGGGGGCAGTGAACACTGAAGCTTTCTTT.

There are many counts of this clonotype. CDR3 residues: CATSDLGQGLSNEQFF. The CDR3 DNA sequence: TGTGCCACCAGTGATTTGGGGCAGGGCCTCTCCAATGAGCAGTTCTTC. The chain is built from TRBV24-1 and TRBJ2-1, with D possibly being TRBD1 (5 bases). The CDR3 contains 16 residues. CDR1 KGHDR and CDR2 SFDVKD come from the germline V gene. V gave up 0 bases and J gave up 6 bases, with 14 bases separating them.

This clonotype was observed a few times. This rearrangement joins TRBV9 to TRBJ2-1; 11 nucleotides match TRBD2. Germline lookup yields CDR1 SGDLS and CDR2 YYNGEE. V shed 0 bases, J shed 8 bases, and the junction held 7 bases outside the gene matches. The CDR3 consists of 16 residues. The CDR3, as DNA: TGTGCCAGCAGCGTAGGAACTAGCGGGAGTGGCGATGAGCAGTTCTTC. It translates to CASSVGTSGSGDEQFF.

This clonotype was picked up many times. CDR3 DNA sequence: TGCGCCAGCAGTATGACCCCTAGCAATCAGCCCCAGCATTTT. Protein sequence: CASSMTPSNQPQHF. This chain connects TRBV5-1 to TRBJ1-5; D is unresolved. The germline V and J ends were trimmed by 5 bases and 0 bases, with 9 bases remaining between them. The CDR3 contains 14 residues. The germline gives CDR1 SGHRS, CDR2 YFSETQ. The full variable domain, with the rest looked up from reference TRBV5-1 and TRBJ1-5, is KAGVTQTPRYLIKTRGQQVTLSCSPISGHRSVSWYQQTPGQGLQFLFEYFSETQRNKGNFPGRFSGRQFSNSRSEMNVSTLELGDSALYLCASSMTPSNQPQHFGDGTRLSIL.

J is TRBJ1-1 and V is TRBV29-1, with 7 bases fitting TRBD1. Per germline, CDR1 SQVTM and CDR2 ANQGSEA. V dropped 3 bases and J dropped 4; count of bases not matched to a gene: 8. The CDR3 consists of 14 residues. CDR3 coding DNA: TGCAGCGTTGACAGGACAGGAGGCATCACTGAAGCTTTCTTT. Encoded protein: CSVDRTGGITEAFF.

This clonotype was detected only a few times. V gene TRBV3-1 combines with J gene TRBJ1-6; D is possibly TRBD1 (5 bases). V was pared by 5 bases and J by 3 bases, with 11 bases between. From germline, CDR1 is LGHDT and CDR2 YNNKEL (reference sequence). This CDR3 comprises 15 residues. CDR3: CASSTGHLYNSPLHF. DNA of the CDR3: TGTGCCAGCAGCACCGGACACCTCTATAATTCACCCCTCCACTTT.

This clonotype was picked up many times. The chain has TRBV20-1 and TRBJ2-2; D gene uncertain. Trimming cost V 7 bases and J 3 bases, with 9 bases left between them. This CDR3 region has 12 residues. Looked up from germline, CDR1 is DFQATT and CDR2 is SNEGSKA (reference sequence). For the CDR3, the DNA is TGCAGTGGCATCAGTTACACCGGGGAGCTGTTTTTT. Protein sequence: CSGISYTGELFF.

CDR3 in DNA: TGTGCCAGCAGATCCGAGCGGGAGATGGGCAATGAGCAGTTCTTC. Translating gives CASRSEREMGNEQFF. The J gene is TRBJ2-1, the V gene TRBV7-8, with TRBD2 matching 8 bases. The trim removed 6 bases at V and 6 bases at J, leaving 10 bases unmatched. The CDR3 runs to 15 residues. Germline assignment: CDR1 SGHVS and CDR2 FQNEAQ. Full variable domain (remainder filled in from reference TRBV7-8 and TRBJ2-1): GAGVSQSPRYKVAKRGQDVALRCDPISGHVSLFWYQQALGQGPEFLTYFQNEAQLDKSGLPSDRFFAERPEGSVSTLKIQRTQQEDSAVYLCASRSEREMGNEQFFGPGTRLTVL.

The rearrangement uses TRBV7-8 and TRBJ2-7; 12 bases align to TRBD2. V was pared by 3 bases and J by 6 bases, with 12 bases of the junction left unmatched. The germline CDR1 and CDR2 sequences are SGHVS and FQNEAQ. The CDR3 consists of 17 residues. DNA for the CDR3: TGTGCCAGCAGCTTGGGATCTAGCGGGAGGGCCAGGGGCGAGCAGTACTTC. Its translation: CASSLGSSGRARGEQYF.

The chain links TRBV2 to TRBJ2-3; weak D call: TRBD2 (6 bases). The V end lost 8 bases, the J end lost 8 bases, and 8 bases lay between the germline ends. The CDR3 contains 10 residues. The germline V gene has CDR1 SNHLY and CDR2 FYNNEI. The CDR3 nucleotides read TGTGCCAGCGGAGCGGGTACGCAGTATTTT. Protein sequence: CASGAGTQYF. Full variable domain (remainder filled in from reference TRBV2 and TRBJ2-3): EPEVTQTPSHQVTQMGQEVILRCVPISNHLYFYWYRQILGQKVEFLVSFYNNEISEKSEIFDDQFSVERPDGSNFTLKIRSTKLEDSAMYFCASGAGTQYFGPGTRLTVL.

CDR3 sequence reads: CIPHPLANYGYTF. CDR3 nucleotides: TGCATCCCTCACCCGTTAGCTAACTATGGCTACACCTTC. This rearrangement joins TRBV20-1 to TRBJ1-2; D not resolved. This CDR3 has 13 residues. Germline V CDR1 and CDR2: DFQATT, SNEGSKA (reference sequence).

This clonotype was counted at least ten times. For the CDR3, the DNA is TGTGCCAGCAGCTTATTGAGTGATGAGCAGTACTTC. Translating gives CASSLLSDEQYF. The rearrangement uses TRBV7-9 and TRBJ2-7; no reliable D call. Trimming took 2 bases from V and 7 from J, leaving 9 bases between them. This CDR3 has 12 residues. The germline CDR1 and CDR2 sequences are SEHNR and FQNEAQ (reference sequence).

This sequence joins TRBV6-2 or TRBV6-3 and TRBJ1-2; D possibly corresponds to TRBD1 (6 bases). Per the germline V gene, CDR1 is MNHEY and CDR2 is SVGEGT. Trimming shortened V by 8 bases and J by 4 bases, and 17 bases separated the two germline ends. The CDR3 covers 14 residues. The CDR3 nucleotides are TGTGCCAGCCGCTCCCCGGGGGCGGGCTATGGCTACACCTTC. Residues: CASRSPGAGYGYTF.

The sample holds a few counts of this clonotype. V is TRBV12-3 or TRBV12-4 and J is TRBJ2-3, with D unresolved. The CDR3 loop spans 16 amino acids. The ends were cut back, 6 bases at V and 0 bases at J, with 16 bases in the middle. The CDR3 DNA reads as TGTGCCAGCAGCTCCGACTGGAAACCTAGCACAGATACGCAGTATTTT. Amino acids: CASSSDWKPSTDTQYF.

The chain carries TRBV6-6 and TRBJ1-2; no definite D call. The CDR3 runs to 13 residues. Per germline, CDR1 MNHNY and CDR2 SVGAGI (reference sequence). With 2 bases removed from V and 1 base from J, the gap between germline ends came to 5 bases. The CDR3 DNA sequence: TGTGCCAGCAGTTACCTGGGTAACTATGGCTACACCTTC. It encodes CASSYLGNYGYTF.

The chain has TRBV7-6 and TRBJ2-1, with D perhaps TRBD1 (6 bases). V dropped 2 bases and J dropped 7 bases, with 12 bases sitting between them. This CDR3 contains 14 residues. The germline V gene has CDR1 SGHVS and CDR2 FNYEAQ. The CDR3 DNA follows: TGTGCCAGCAGCTTATGGGTGGGACAAAATGAGCAGTTCTTC. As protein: CASSLWVGQNEQFF.

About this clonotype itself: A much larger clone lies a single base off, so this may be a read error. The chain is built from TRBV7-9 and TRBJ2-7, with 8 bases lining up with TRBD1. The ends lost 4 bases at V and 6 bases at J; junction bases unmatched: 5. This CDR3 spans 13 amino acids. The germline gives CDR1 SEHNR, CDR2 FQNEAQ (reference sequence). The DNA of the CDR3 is TGTGCCAGCAGCTCGGACAGGGCTTCCGAGCAGTACTTC. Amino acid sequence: CASSSDRASEQYF.

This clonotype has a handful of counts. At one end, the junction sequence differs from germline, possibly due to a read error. The CDR3 region is CASGLEVPDGDRF. DNA of the CDR3: TGTGCTAGTGGTTTGGAAGTCCCGGACGGCGACCGTTTC. The V gene is TRBV12-5, the J gene TRBJ1-2; D gene ambiguous. CDR3 length: 13 amino acids. Germline V CDR1 and CDR2: LGHNT, FRNRAP.

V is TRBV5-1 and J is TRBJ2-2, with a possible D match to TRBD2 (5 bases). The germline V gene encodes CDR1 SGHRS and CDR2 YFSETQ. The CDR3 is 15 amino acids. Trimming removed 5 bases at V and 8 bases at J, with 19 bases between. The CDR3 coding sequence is TGCGCCAGCAGGTCAGAGGACTCCCAGCGGGGGGAGCTGTTTTTT. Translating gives CASRSEDSQRGELFF.

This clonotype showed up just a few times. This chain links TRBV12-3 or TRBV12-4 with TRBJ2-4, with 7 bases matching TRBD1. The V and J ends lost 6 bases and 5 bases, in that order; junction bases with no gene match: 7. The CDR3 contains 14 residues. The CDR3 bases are TGTGCCAGCAGACAGACAGGGTCTGAAAACATTCAGTACTTC. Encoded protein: CASRQTGSENIQYF.

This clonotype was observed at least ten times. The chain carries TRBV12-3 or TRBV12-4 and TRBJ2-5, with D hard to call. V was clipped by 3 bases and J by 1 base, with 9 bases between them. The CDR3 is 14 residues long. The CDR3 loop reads CASSFWERQETQYF. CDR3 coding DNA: TGTGCCAGCAGTTTCTGGGAACGCCAAGAGACCCAGTACTTC.

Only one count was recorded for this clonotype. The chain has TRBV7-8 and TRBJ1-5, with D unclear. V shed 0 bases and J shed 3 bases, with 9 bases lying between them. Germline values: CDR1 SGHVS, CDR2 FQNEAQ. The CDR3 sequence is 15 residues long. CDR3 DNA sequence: TGTGCCAGCAGCTTAGCGCTGATGGCCAATCAGCCCCAGCATTTT. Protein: CASSLALMANQPQHF.

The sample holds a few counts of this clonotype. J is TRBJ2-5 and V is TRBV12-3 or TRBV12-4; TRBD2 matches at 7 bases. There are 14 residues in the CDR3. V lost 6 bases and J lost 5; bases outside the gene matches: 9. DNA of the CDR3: TGTGCCAGCAGCAGGACTAGATCCCACGAGACCCAGTACTTC. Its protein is CASSRTRSHETQYF.

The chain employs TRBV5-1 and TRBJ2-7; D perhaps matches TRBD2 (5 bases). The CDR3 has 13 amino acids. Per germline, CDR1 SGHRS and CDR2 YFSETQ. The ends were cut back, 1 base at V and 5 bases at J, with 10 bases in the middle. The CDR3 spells CASSLLAGDEQYF. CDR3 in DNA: TGCGCCAGCAGCTTGCTAGCTGGGGACGAGCAGTACTTC. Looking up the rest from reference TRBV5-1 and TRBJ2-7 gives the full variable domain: KAGVTQTPRYLIKTRGQQVTLSCSPISGHRSVSWYQQTPGQGLQFLFEYFSETQRNKGNFPGRFSGRQFSNSRSEMNVSTLELGDSALYLCASSLLAGDEQYFGPGTRLTVT.

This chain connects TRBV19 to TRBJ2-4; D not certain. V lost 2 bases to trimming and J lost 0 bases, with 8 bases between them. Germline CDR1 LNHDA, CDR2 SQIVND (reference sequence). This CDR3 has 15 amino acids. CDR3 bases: TGTGCCAGTAGTATACCCCAAAGAGCCAAAAACATTCAGTACTTC. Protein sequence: CASSIPQRAKNIQYF.

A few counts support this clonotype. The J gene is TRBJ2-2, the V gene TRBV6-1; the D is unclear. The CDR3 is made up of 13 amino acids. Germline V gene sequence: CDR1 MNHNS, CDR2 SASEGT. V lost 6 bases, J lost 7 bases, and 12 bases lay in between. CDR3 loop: CASSPLLGGELFF. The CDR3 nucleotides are TGTGCCAGCAGCCCCCTTCTAGGCGGGGAGCTGTTTTTT.

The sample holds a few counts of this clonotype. Written as DNA, the CDR3 is TGCGCCAGCAGCTTGGTGCCCGGGGTCCTAACCTCCTACAATGAGCAGTTCTTC. Protein product: CASSLVPGVLTSYNEQFF. This chain connects TRBV5-1 to TRBJ2-1; possibly TRBD2 for D (5 bases). The CDR3 runs 18 residues. Trimming removed 0 bases at V and 0 bases at J, with 16 bases between. CDR1 and CDR2 (germline): SGHRS, YFSETQ.